One sample yielded the 11 T cell receptor beta chains listed below, sequenced in a study. TCRdb independently ran MiXCR on the 5' RACE reads; one entry per CDR3 protein. The top ten clones hold around 4% of a sample with 46,000 or so distinct CDR3 sequences, 22% of them seen once. Treg sorting used a CD4+CD25+CD127-/low gate. The sample was Tregs sorted from a lymph node. The receptors come from a female donor with breast cancer.

Regarding this clonotype: This could be a read error, since a much larger clone is one nucleotide away. The CDR3 region has the DNA TGTGCCAGCAGCTTAAGAGTTTTCCGGGTGAAGTTGGACACTGAAGCTCTCTTT. Translating gives CASSLRVFRVKLDTEALF. J is TRBJ1-1 and V is TRBV7-9, with D tentatively TRBD1 (5 bases). In germline, CDR1 is SEHNR, CDR2 FQNEAQ (reference sequence). The CDR3 is 18 residues long. Filled out from reference TRBV7-9 and TRBJ1-1, the complete variable domain reads DTGVSQNPRHKITKRGQNVTFRCDPISEHNRLYWYRQTLGQGPEFLTYFQNEAQLEKSRLLSDRFSAERPKGSFSTLEIQRTEQGDSAMYLCASSLRVFRVKLDTEALFGQGTRLTVV.

The V and J genes are TRBV20-1 and TRBJ2-7, with TRBD1 matching over 8 bases. This CDR3 comprises 15 residues. Germline values: CDR1 DFQATT, CDR2 SNEGSKA (reference sequence). Trimming removed 6 bases from V and 5 bases from J; junction bases left unmatched: 15. CDR3 sequence reads: CSARRMDRDTDEQYF. CDR3 DNA: TGCAGTGCGAGAAGGATGGACAGGGATACCGACGAGCAGTACTTC.

This clonotype was picked up one time. A much larger clonotype is one base distant, so this may be a read error. The V gene is TRBV4-1, the J gene TRBJ2-7; tentative D call: TRBD1 (5 bases). With 3 bases removed from V and 5 bases from J, the gap between germline ends came to 17 bases. This CDR3 has 15 amino acids. CDR1 and CDR2 from the germline V gene are MGHRA and YSYEKL. CDR3 sequence: CASSHQAGMVDEQYF. The CDR3 coding sequence is TGCGCCAGCAGCCATCAGGCAGGGATGGTCGACGAGCAGTACTTC.

The V call is TRBV6-1, the J call TRBJ2-3; D is unresolved. Germline CDR1 and CDR2: MNHNS and SASEGT. The CDR3 has 12 amino acids. V lost 7 bases and J lost 2, with 7 bases in between. The CDR3 region is CASMGVTDTQYF. CDR3 DNA sequence: TGTGCCAGCATGGGCGTCACAGATACGCAGTATTTT.

This clonotype was counted ten times or more. The J gene is TRBJ2-6, the V gene TRBV4-2, with 9 bases aligning to TRBD2. Germline CDR1 and CDR2: LGHNA and YNFKEQ. The trim removed 0 bases at V and 0 bases at J, leaving 6 bases unmatched. The length of the CDR3 is 19 residues. CDR3 loop: CASSQDQAGGFSGANVLTF. CDR3 sequence (DNA): TGTGCCAGCAGCCAAGATCAGGCGGGAGGGTTCTCTGGGGCCAACGTCCTGACTTTC.

The CDR3 nucleotides read TGTGCCAGCAGCCAAAGGTCTCCGGGAGCCTACGAGCAGTACTTC. It codes for CASSQRSPGAYEQYF. V usage is TRBV28 and J usage is TRBJ2-7, with D perhaps TRBD2 (6 bases). The germline V gene has CDR1 MDHEN and CDR2 SYDVKM. The CDR3 has 15 amino acids. Trimming pared 6 bases from V and 2 bases from J, leaving 17 bases between.

For this clonotype: A read error may produce the germline difference seen at one junction end. J is TRBJ1-2 and V is TRBV5-1; 7 nucleotides match TRBD1. Germline V lookup: CDR1 SGHRS, CDR2 YFSETQ. The CDR3 loop spans 17 amino acids. The CDR3 DNA reads as TGCGCCAGCAGCTTGGCAGGGGGAGAACCATCGAACTATGGCTTCACCTTC. Translated, it gives CASSLAGGEPSNYGFTF.

The rearrangement uses TRBV27 and TRBJ2-7, with D perhaps matching TRBD1 or TRBD2 (5 bases each). Germline V CDR1 and CDR2: MNHEY, SMNVEV (reference sequence). V lost 5 bases and J 3 bases, leaving 14 bases between the germline ends. CDR3 length: 14 residues. Here the CDR3 reads CASSPSGTGYEQYF. DNA of the CDR3: TGTGCCAGCAGTCCCTCAGGGACGGGCTACGAGCAGTACTTC.

The chain recombines TRBV28 with TRBJ2-7; TRBD1 aligns across 7 bases. Germline CDR1 reads MDHEN; CDR2 reads SYDVKM. The junction had 15 bases not matched to a gene; V was cut back by 8 bases and J by 2 bases. The CDR3 extends over 16 amino acids. The CDR3: CASSLPTGFITYEQYF. The CDR3 DNA reads TGTGCCAGCTCCCTTCCGACAGGGTTCATCACCTACGAGCAGTACTTC.

This clonotype occurred many times. The J gene is TRBJ1-1, the V gene TRBV5-1; D not resolved. The CDR3 spans 14 residues. V shed 4 bases and J shed 5 bases, with 15 bases lying between them. Germline V gene data show CDR1 as SGHRS and CDR2 as YFSETQ. The CDR3 DNA reads as TGCGCCAGCAGCCTGACACCTAGTCTAACTGAAGCTTTCTTT. Encoded protein: CASSLTPSLTEAFF.

The V gene is TRBV4-3, the J gene TRBJ2-3; either TRBD1 or TRBD2 may supply D (5 bases each). The ends were cut back, 1 base at V and 4 bases at J, with 18 bases in the middle. This CDR3 is built from 17 residues. The germline CDR1 and CDR2 sequences are LGHNA and YSLEER. This CDR3 reads CASSQGETVLWADTQYF. The CDR3 DNA is TGCGCCAGCAGCCAAGGGGAGACAGTACTTTGGGCAGATACGCAGTATTTT.